This T cell receptor beta chain is from a study of identical twins. Deletions cut 6 bases from V and 3 bases from J, with 18 bases between. This CDR3 spans 15 amino acids. Germline V gene lookup returns CDR1 SEHNR and CDR2 FQNEAQ (reference sequence). MiXCR was run by TCRdb on the 5' RACE reads, yielding one entry per CDR3 protein. Here the sample spans approximately 260,000 distinct CDR3 sequences, roughly 8.7% being singletons. The sample also formed part of further work on yellow fever vaccine responses in identical twins.

The sample consisted of CD8+ T cells sorted from blood. The origin of this receptor is a woman aged 18 to 35 in good health. The rearrangement links TRBV7-9 to TRBJ2-7, with D uncertain. The CDR3 coding sequence is TGTGCCAGCAGTGGGGTAAGACTCGACTTCTACGAGCAGTACTTC. Its protein is CASSGVRLDFYEQYF.